Presented here are 29 T cell receptor beta chains from one specimen sequenced in a study of cytomegalovirus exposure and HLA in healthy donors. 13 Jbeta primers and 60 Vbeta primers were used for the PCR. Generated by immunoSEQ multiplex PCR, the TCRdb table keeps only in-frame clones and is missing some. The sample consists of 85,000 to 130,000 clones, roughly three quarters of them appearing once. Sequencing was carried out using PBMCs. The origin of the receptors is a woman between 35 and 50 years old in good health and CMV-seronegative.

This clone was counted a single time. The J gene is TRBJ2-7, the V gene TRBV10-3; 8 nucleotides align to TRBD2. Germline V gene data show CDR1 as ENHRY and CDR2 as SYGVKD. CDR3 length: 13 amino acids. With 5 bases clipped from V and 5 bases from J, the junction kept 5 bases outside the gene matches. CDR3 in amino acids: CAISPSGRNEQYF. The CDR3 DNA follows: TGTGCCATCAGTCCTAGCGGGCGTAACGAGCAGTACTTC.

This clone was found a few times. The chain links TRBV2 to TRBJ2-1; D unresolved. Trimming took 4 bases from V and 6 from J, leaving 10 bases between them. This CDR3 is 13 amino acids long. Germline CDR1 SNHLY, CDR2 FYNNEI. CDR3 sequence: CASSGSRGNEQFF. CDR3 bases: TGTGCCAGCAGTGGGTCCCGAGGCAATGAGCAGTTCTTC.

The chain combines TRBV6-6 with TRBJ2-5; D uncertain. CDR1 and CDR2 (germline): MNHNY, SVGAGI (reference sequence). CDR3 size: 12 residues. Trimming shortened V by 2 bases and J by 7 bases, and 8 bases separated the two germline ends. CDR3 bases: TGTGCCAGCAGTTACGACTTGGTGACCCAGTACTTC. Translating gives CASSYDLVTQYF.

The chain has TRBV19 and TRBJ1-1, with 7 positions matching TRBD1. The germline V gene has CDR1 LNHDA and CDR2 SQIVND (reference sequence). The CDR3 consists of 12 residues. Trimming cost V 10 bases and J 5 bases; bases outside gene matches: 7. CDR3 sequence reads: CAIATGATEAFF. CDR3 DNA sequence: TGTGCCATCGCAACAGGGGCGACTGAAGCTTTCTTT.

This clone has a handful of counts. V gene TRBV18 combines with J gene TRBJ2-1; tentative D call: TRBD2 (5 bases). The CDR3 totals 16 residues. Looked up from germline, CDR1 is KGHSH and CDR2 is LQKENI. Trimming took off 1 base at V and 4 bases at J, with 14 bases between the two ends. The CDR3 DNA is TGTGCCAGCTCACCACGTAAGGGAGAGGATTACAATGAGCAGTTCTTC. Translation: CASSPRKGEDYNEQFF.

The V gene is TRBV28, the J gene TRBJ2-1; 8 bases match TRBD2. V trimming: 7 bases; J trimming: 2 bases; junction bases outside the gene matches: 13. Germline values: CDR1 MDHEN, CDR2 SYDVKM. The CDR3 consists of 17 residues. CDR3 sequence reads: CASTEPLAGLTYNEQFF. The CDR3 nucleotides read TGTGCCAGCACCGAGCCTTTAGCGGGATTGACCTACAATGAGCAGTTCTTC. The whole variable domain, remainder taken from reference TRBV28 and TRBJ2-1, is DVKVTQSSRYLVKRTGEKVFLECVQDMDHENMFWYRQDPGLGLRLIYFSYDVKMKEKGDIPEGYSVSREKKERFSLILESASTNQTSMYLCASTEPLAGLTYNEQFFGPGTRLTVL.

This chain links TRBV4-3 with TRBJ2-1; 7 bases align to TRBD1. Germline CDR1 and CDR2: LGHNA and YSLEER. This CDR3 region has 17 residues. J gave up 0 bases and V 0 bases, and 5 bases lay outside the gene matches. Here the CDR3 DNA reads TGCGCCAGCAGCCAAGACCCAGGACAGGACTCCTACAATGAGCAGTTCTTC. Translation gives CASSQDPGQDSYNEQFF.

Only one count was recorded for this clone. The chain uses TRBV4-2 and TRBJ2-1; D remains unclear. Germline V lookup: CDR1 LGHNA, CDR2 YNFKEQ. Trimming left V 0 bases short and J 0 bases short, with 12 bases between. The CDR3 is 17 amino acids. CDR3 coding DNA: TGTGCCAGCAGCCAAGATGACTCAGCGAGCTCCTACAATGAGCAGTTCTTC. Its translation: CASSQDDSASSYNEQFF.

The chain combines TRBV11-2 with TRBJ2-1, with 9 bases lining up with TRBD2. V dropped 0 bases and J dropped 8; count of bases not matched to a gene: 11. CDR3 length: 17 amino acids. CDR1 SGHAT and CDR2 FQNNGV come from the germline V gene. The chain's CDR3 is CASSLDRYSGRVDEQFF. Here the CDR3 DNA reads TGTGCCAGCAGCTTAGATCGCTATAGCGGGAGAGTCGATGAGCAGTTCTTC.

The chain combines TRBV6-5 with TRBJ2-2; 7 bases align to TRBD2. Germline assignment: CDR1 MNHEY and CDR2 SVGAGI. The CDR3 totals 16 residues. Losses at the gene ends were 3 bases for V and 0 bases for J; bases not matched to a gene: 4. The CDR3 coding sequence is TGTGCCAGCAGTTATGGAGCGGGACCGAACACCGGGGAGCTGTTTTTT. This codes for CASSYGAGPNTGELFF.

This clone was detected a few times. The V gene is TRBV7-2, the J gene TRBJ1-1; D is ambiguous. Germline CDR1 and CDR2: SGHTA and FQGNSA. V was trimmed by 5 bases and J by 3 bases, leaving 13 bases between them. CDR3 size: 14 residues. The CDR3 protein is CASSRTRRDTEAFF. CDR3 DNA sequence: TGTGCCAGCAGCCGGACGCGGAGGGACACTGAAGCTTTCTTT.

The table lists this clone with a few counts. The chain links TRBV9 to TRBJ1-2, with 9 bases aligning to TRBD1. Trimming cost V 2 bases and J 4 bases; bases outside gene matches: 9. CDR3 length equals 16 residues. The germline V gene has CDR1 SGDLS and CDR2 YYNGEE. This CDR3 reads CASSVLGTGHVYGYTF. In DNA form, the CDR3 reads TGTGCCAGCAGCGTCTTGGGGACAGGGCATGTCTATGGCTACACCTTC.

The chain joins TRBV18 to TRBJ2-5; TRBD1 matches at 8 bases. Gene TRBJ2-7 matches the end of the DNA better, so the J call may be wrong. This CDR3 has 14 residues. Germline CDR1 KGHSH, CDR2 LQKENI. Here the CDR3 DNA reads TGTGCCAGCTCACCCCAAACAGGGGGCTACGAGCAGTACTTC. It is translated as CASSPQTGGYEQYF.

V and J are TRBV7-9 and TRBJ2-3; TRBD2 is a possible D gene (7 bases). Trimming pared 4 bases from V and 5 bases from J, leaving 28 bases between. Germline V gene sequence: CDR1 SEHNR, CDR2 FQNEAQ (reference sequence). This CDR3 region has 19 residues. Here the CDR3 DNA reads TGTGCCAGCAGCTCGGGGGCGGGAGATTTCTACATGTTGGTAGATACGCAGTATTTT. As protein: CASSSGAGDFYMLVDTQYF.

CDR3 sequence (DNA): TGTGCCAGCAGCCGAACAGTTGAAGCTTTCTTT. This gives the protein CASSRTVEAFF. The V call is TRBV7-2, the J call TRBJ1-1; D call uncertain. Trimming shortened V by 5 bases and J by 7 bases, and 8 bases separated the two germline ends. The CDR3 is 11 residues long. CDR1 is SGHTA and CDR2 is FQGNSA in the germline V gene.

The V call is TRBV12-1, the J call TRBJ2-7; TRBD1 reflects the table's D call only, with no check against the DNA. TRBV12-1 is marked as a pseudogene. CDR3 length: 15 residues. The CDR3, as DNA: TGTGCCAGCAGCTTGGGGGACAGGGGAACCTACGAGCAGTACTTC. It specifies CASSLGDRGTYEQYF.

Concerning this clone itself: This specimen includes other DNA sequences encoding the same CDR3. The V gene is TRBV5-1, the J gene TRBJ1-1; a possible D gene is TRBD1 (6 bases). Between the trimmed V and J ends, which lost 0 bases and 1 base, there was a span of 7 bases. Germline V CDR1 and CDR2: SGHRS, YFSETQ. The CDR3 spans 14 residues. In nucleotides, the CDR3 is TGCGCCAGCAGCTTGGTGACAGGGAACACTGAAGCTTTCTTT. This translates into CASSLVTGNTEAFF. The full variable domain, in which reference TRBV5-1 and TRBJ1-1 provide the parts outside the CDR3, is KAGVTQTPRYLIKTRGQQVTLSCSPISGHRSVSWYQQTPGQGLQFLFEYFSETQRNKGNFPGRFSGRQFSNSRSEMNVSTLELGDSALYLCASSLVTGNTEAFFGQGTRLTVV.

The chain carries TRBV18 and TRBJ1-1; possible D gene TRBD1, 5 bases. Germline CDR1 and CDR2: KGHSH and LQKENI. The CDR3 has 16 amino acids. V lost 3 bases and J 1 base, leaving 15 bases between the germline ends. Here the CDR3 DNA reads TGTGCCAGCTCACCCCCGACAGTCTTGGGGAACACTGAAGCTTTCTTT. Its translation is CASSPPTVLGNTEAFF.

The chain couples TRBV5-6 to TRBJ2-1; D perhaps matches TRBD1 (6 bases). CDR3 length equals 17 residues. Germline V CDR1 and CDR2: SGHDT, YYEEEE. Between the trimmed V and J ends, which lost 0 bases and 4 bases, there was a span of 17 bases. CDR3 bases: TGTGCCAGCAGCTTGGGGGGGCTCCGGCGAATATACAATGAGCAGTTCTTC. Amino acids: CASSLGGLRRIYNEQFF. Full variable domain (remainder filled in from reference TRBV5-6 and TRBJ2-1): DAGVTQSPTHLIKTRGQQVTLRCSPKSGHDTVSWYQQALGQGPQFIFQYYEEEERQRGNFPDRFSGHQFPNYSSELNVNALLLGDSALYLCASSLGGLRRIYNEQFFGPGTRLTVL.

The chain employs TRBV6-5 and TRBJ2-7, with D perhaps TRBD1 (5 bases). The CDR3 totals 14 residues. Germline V gene sequence: CDR1 MNHEY, CDR2 SVGAGI. Between the trimmed V and J ends, which lost 4 bases and 0 bases, there was a span of 10 bases. The CDR3 loop reads CASSSGYSSYEQYF. In DNA, the CDR3 is TGTGCCAGCAGTTCAGGGTACAGCTCCTACGAGCAGTACTTC.

V usage is TRBV7-9 and J usage is TRBJ1-5, with 7 bases matching TRBD1. The V gene end was trimmed by 3 bases and the J gene end by 5 bases; junction bases not matched to a gene: 4. Germline V CDR1 and CDR2: SEHNR, FQNEAQ (reference sequence). The CDR3 covers 14 residues. The CDR3 here is CASSFTGAHQPQHF. In DNA form, the CDR3 reads TGTGCCAGCAGCTTCACAGGGGCGCATCAGCCCCAGCATTTT. Full variable domain (missing parts from reference TRBV7-9 and TRBJ1-5): DTGVSQNPRHKITKRGQNVTFRCDPISEHNRLYWYRQTLGQGPEFLTYFQNEAQLEKSRLLSDRFSAERPKGSFSTLEIQRTEQGDSAMYLCASSFTGAHQPQHFGDGTRLSIL.

This chain connects TRBV5-1 to TRBJ2-7, with TRBD2 as a possible D gene (5 bases). The ends were cut back, 0 bases at V and 0 bases at J, with 7 bases in the middle. CDR1 is SGHRS and CDR2 is YFSETQ in the germline V gene. The CDR3 extends over 14 amino acids. CDR3: CASSLVGSSYEQYF. The CDR3 bases are TGCGCCAGCAGCTTGGTAGGGAGCTCCTACGAGCAGTACTTC.

This clone was counted once. The rearrangement links TRBV7-2 to TRBJ1-6; TRBD1 is a possible D gene (5 bases). From germline, CDR1 is SGHTA and CDR2 FQGNSA. Trimming pared 0 bases from V and 10 bases from J, leaving 16 bases between. The length of the CDR3 is 16 residues. The CDR3 region is CASSLAGVGARSPLHF. As DNA, the CDR3 is TGTGCCAGCAGCTTAGCGGGTGTAGGGGCGAGGTCACCCCTCCACTTT.

The chain is built from TRBV11-2 and TRBJ2-2, with a tentative D call TRBD1 (6 bases). The CDR3 has 16 amino acids. Germline values: CDR1 SGHAT, CDR2 FQNNGV. Trimming cost V 4 bases and J 6 bases, with 18 bases left between them. The CDR3 sequence: CASSSLQDSRAGELFF. DNA for the CDR3: TGTGCCAGCAGCTCTCTACAGGACAGCCGGGCCGGGGAGCTGTTTTTT.

This chain links TRBV13 with TRBJ2-3; maybe TRBD2 (6 bases). This CDR3 contains 16 residues. Per the germline V gene, CDR1 is PRHDT and CDR2 is FYEKMQ (reference sequence). Trimming pared 2 bases from V and 6 bases from J, leaving 18 bases between. CDR3 nucleotides: TGTGCCAGCAGCTTAAAGACTAGTTTGTTTTTGGATACGCAGTATTTT. It translates to CASSLKTSLFLDTQYF.

This clone was found a few times. This CDR3 is CASSSTQGHYGYTF. The DNA for the CDR3 is TGTGCCAGCAGTTCAACACAGGGGCACTATGGCTACACCTTC. V usage is TRBV6-6 and J usage is TRBJ1-2, with 7 bases identical to TRBD1. The CDR3 length is 14 residues. With V trimmed by 4 bases and J by 3 bases, 5 bases remained unmatched. The germline V gene has CDR1 MNHNY and CDR2 SVGAGI (reference sequence).

The chain has TRBV4-3 and TRBJ2-7; TRBD2 matches at 9 bases. This CDR3 has 15 residues. The germline CDR1 and CDR2 sequences are LGHNA and YSLEER. J gave up 3 bases and V 2 bases, and 5 bases lay outside the gene matches. CDR3 DNA sequence: TGCGCCAGCAGCCAATTTAGTAGCGGGAGCTACGAGCAGTACTTC. Encoded protein: CASSQFSSGSYEQYF.

The J gene is TRBJ1-1, the V gene TRBV11-2, with 8 bases matching TRBD1. Germline lookup yields CDR1 SGHAT and CDR2 FQNNGV. V was clipped by 4 bases and J by 5 bases; unmatched bases: 6. CDR3 length equals 14 residues. CDR3 nucleotide sequence: TGTGCCAGCAGCTACCGGACAGGGAAGACTGAAGCTTTCTTT. It is translated as CASSYRTGKTEAFF.

This clone was detected only a few times. The chain combines TRBV6-5 with TRBJ2-5; 7 bases are shared with TRBD1. Germline assignment: CDR1 MNHEY and CDR2 SVGAGI. CDR3 size: 12 residues. V lost 9 bases and J lost 0; bases outside the gene matches: 1. DNA of the CDR3: TGTGCCAGTCAGGGGGACCAAGAGACCCAGTACTTC. It is translated as CASQGDQETQYF.